This T cell receptor beta chain was captured in a study of blood T cells in healthy people across ages. Through a sample-barcoded 5' primer and a J-beta primer mix, a second PCR was run for about 6 to 12 cycles. Researchers report that a template-switch adaptor with 12 random nucleotides tagged each cDNA molecule. TCRdb redid the calling of the 5' RACE reads with MiXCR, one entry per CDR3 protein. The data hold about 800,000 distinct CDR3 sequences, with 58% observed a single time. Sequenced input: blood. The TCR was taken from a man aged 25-45 years in good health.

As DNA, the CDR3 is TGTGCCAGCAGCTTAGAAGGGACAGGGGGAATATACGAGCAGTACTTC. This translates into CASSLEGTGGIYEQYF. The chain has TRBV7-8 and TRBJ2-7, with 11 bases fitting TRBD1. There are 16 residues in the CDR3. The germline V gene encodes CDR1 SGHVS and CDR2 FQNEAQ. Losses at the gene ends were 1 base for V and 4 bases for J; bases not matched to a gene: 6.